Described below is a single T cell receptor beta chain sequence and its context. In the source study's methods: From reference gene primer amplification, estimates of nucleated cell counts were derived. Generated by immunoSEQ multiplex PCR, the TCRdb table keeps only in-frame clones and is missing some. V and J calls and clone size come straight from that table; D and trimming were deduced from the DNA. The repertoire includes 55,000 to 70,000 clones, 86% of them detected once, and more than 3.5% sits in the top ten. The CDR3 runs 15 residues. Trimming removed 0 bases at V and 4 bases at J, with 12 bases between. CDR1 and CDR2 from the germline V gene are MNHEY and SVGAGI. The data were taken from a study of blood T cell repertoires in COVID-19. Study as a whole: There were acute and convalescent COVID-19 samples, and they came from the United States, Italy and Spain. The cDNA or gDNA used as material had been derived from T cells, B-cell-depleted T cells, or PBMCs.

The rearrangement uses TRBV6-5 and TRBJ2-5, with D tentatively TRBD1 (6 bases). Specimen: peripheral blood. The receptor was isolated from a man aged 50 to 59 with acute or convalescent COVID-19. DNA for the CDR3: TGTGCCAGCAGTTACTCGGGACACCTTACAGAGACCCAGTACTTC. Translation: CASSYSGHLTETQYF.